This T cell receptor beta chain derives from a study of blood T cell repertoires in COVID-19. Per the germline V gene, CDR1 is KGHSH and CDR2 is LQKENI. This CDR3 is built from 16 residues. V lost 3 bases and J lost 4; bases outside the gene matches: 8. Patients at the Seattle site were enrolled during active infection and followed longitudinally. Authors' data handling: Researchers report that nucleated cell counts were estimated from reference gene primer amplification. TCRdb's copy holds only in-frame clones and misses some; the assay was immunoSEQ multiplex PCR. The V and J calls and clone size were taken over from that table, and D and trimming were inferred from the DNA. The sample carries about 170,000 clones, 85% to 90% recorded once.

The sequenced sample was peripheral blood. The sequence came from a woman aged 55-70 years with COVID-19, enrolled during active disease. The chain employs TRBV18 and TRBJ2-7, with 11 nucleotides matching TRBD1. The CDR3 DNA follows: TGTGCCAGCTCACCTTCTCCGGACAGGGGGCCATACGAGCAGTACTTC. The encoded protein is CASSPSPDRGPYEQYF.